This is a list of T cell receptor beta chains from one sample in a study of T cells in Graves' hyperthyroidism and ophthalmopathy. MiXCR, run by TCRdb on the multiplex PCR reads, gives a single entry per CDR3 protein. The table lists approximately 410,000 distinct CDR3 sequences, roughly 14% of them singletons. The sequencing input was blood. The receptors were gathered from a man aged 18 to 30 with Graves' ophthalmopathy. CDR3s include the opening cysteine and the closing phenylalanine or tryptophan. Each record gives: clone size, V gene, J gene, CDR3 protein. Clone size is shown for a subset of rows, as once, few, many or a class of expanded clone.

abundance: many
v_gene: TRBV30
j_gene: TRBJ2-2
CDR3aa: CAWSVTGELFF

abundance: few
v_gene: TRBV4-1
j_gene: TRBJ2-3
CDR3aa: CASSQADSWFGTDTQYF

abundance: many
v_gene: TRBV7-9
j_gene: TRBJ1-2
CDR3aa: CASSRGQAGSGYTF

abundance: many
v_gene: TRBV7-9
j_gene: TRBJ2-3
CDR3aa: CASSFKPGLAEWVDTDTQYF

abundance: many
v_gene: TRBV20-1
j_gene: TRBJ2-5
CDR3aa: CSAPRRETQYF

abundance: -
v_gene: TRBV20-1
j_gene: TRBJ1-2
CDR3aa: CSARIRTGIGYTF

abundance: many
v_gene: TRBV6-6
j_gene: TRBJ2-5
CDR3aa: CASSYSRASGQETQYF

abundance: -
v_gene: TRBV7-2
j_gene: TRBJ2-7
CDR3aa: CASSSTGLAGPEQYF

abundance: many
v_gene: TRBV30
j_gene: TRBJ1-2
CDR3aa: CAWTNKYYGYTF

abundance: -
v_gene: TRBV19
j_gene: TRBJ2-1
CDR3aa: CASSIRYNEQFF

abundance: -
v_gene: TRBV12-3/TRBV12-4
j_gene: TRBJ1-5
CDR3aa: CASRQDRGYSNQPQHF

abundance: -
v_gene: TRBV7-3
j_gene: TRBJ2-5
CDR3aa: CASSLRAVETQYF

abundance: many
v_gene: TRBV7-2
j_gene: TRBJ2-7
CDR3aa: CASSKSLGWAYEQYF

abundance: many
v_gene: TRBV27
j_gene: TRBJ1-5
CDR3aa: CASSFGEKQPQHF

abundance: many
v_gene: TRBV18
j_gene: TRBJ1-4
CDR3aa: CASSPTTATNEKLFF

abundance: many
v_gene: TRBV11-2
j_gene: TRBJ2-3
CDR3aa: CASSWGYTDTQYF

abundance: many
v_gene: TRBV12-3/TRBV12-4
j_gene: TRBJ2-4
CDR3aa: CASSSTSGFLAKNIQYF

abundance: many
v_gene: TRBV3-1
j_gene: TRBJ1-1
CDR3aa: CASRATRGTEAFF

abundance: many
v_gene: TRBV4-1
j_gene: TRBJ2-7
CDR3aa: CASSQEHSSYEQYF

abundance: many
v_gene: TRBV27
j_gene: TRBJ2-1
CDR3aa: CASSLLGGSYNEQFF